The source of this T cell receptor (beta chain) is a study of T cell changes during pregnancy in multiple sclerosis. Libraries were prepared by immunoSEQ multiplex PCR; TCRdb keeps only in-frame clonotypes and omits some of them. The profile shows tens of thousands of clones, 85% to 95% of them singletons. This TCR came from a female donor in good health, enrolled as a control in a pregnancy study. Sequenced material: CD8+ T cells from peripheral blood mononuclear cells, taken in the third trimester of pregnancy.

CDR3 sequence (DNA): TGTGCCAGCAGTGACCGCGGGGGCGGCTACGAGCAGTACTTC. As protein: CASSDRGGGYEQYF. The chain combines TRBV6-4 with TRBJ2-7; maybe TRBD2 (7 bases). Trimming took 2 bases from V and 3 from J, leaving 11 bases between them. This CDR3 region has 14 residues. Germline V gene lookup returns CDR1 MRHNA and CDR2 SNTAGT.